The 6 T cell receptor beta chains in this list originate from one sample, sequenced in a study of cytomegalovirus exposure and HLA in healthy donors. The PCR made use of 60 Vbeta and 13 Jbeta primers. Produced via immunoSEQ multiplex PCR; TCRdb's table is partial and in-frame only. The table lists 55,000 to 80,000 clones, around 70% of them singletons, with 20% to 25% in the top ten. The sample was PBMCs. Receptor source: a man aged 35-49 years in good health and CMV-seropositive.

V gene TRBV5-5 combines with J gene TRBJ1-2; 7 nucleotides match TRBD1. V gave up 4 bases and J gave up 4 bases; unmatched junction bases: 10. CDR3 size: 15 residues. From germline, CDR1 is SGHKS and CDR2 YYEKEE (reference sequence). CDR3 sequence (DNA): TGTGCCAGCAGCCCTTTAAACAGGGGTGCCTATGGCTACACCTTC. Protein product: CASSPLNRGAYGYTF.

The CDR3 sequence is CASSLDSGSSYNEQFF. The CDR3 DNA follows: TGCGCCAGCAGCTTGGACTCGGGTAGCTCCTACAATGAGCAGTTCTTC. The chain uses TRBV5-1 and TRBJ2-1; D uncertain. CDR1 and CDR2 from the germline V gene are SGHRS and YFSETQ. V was clipped by 0 bases and J by 0 bases, with 10 bases between them. The length of the CDR3 is 16 residues.

The V call is TRBV6-5, the J call TRBJ1-2; a weak D match, TRBD1 (5 bases). Germline lookup yields CDR1 MNHEY and CDR2 SVGAGI. V was shortened by 6 bases and J by 3 bases, with 11 bases between the two germline ends. The CDR3 contains 13 residues. The CDR3 reads CASSPRQHYGYTF. CDR3 nucleotide sequence: TGTGCCAGCAGCCCTAGACAGCACTATGGCTACACCTTC.

The chain links TRBV7-2 to TRBJ1-2, with a weak D call TRBD1 (6 bases). The CDR3 extends over 16 amino acids. The V and J ends lost 5 bases and 3 bases respectively, with 19 bases between them. Germline CDR1 SGHTA, CDR2 FQGNSA. CDR3 amino acids: CASSRRTGGVYYGYTF. The CDR3 bases are TGTGCCAGCAGCCGACGAACGGGGGGCGTTTACTATGGCTACACCTTC.

The genes are TRBV4-2 and TRBJ2-5; 7 bases map to TRBD2. V was clipped by 0 bases and J by 0 bases; unmatched bases: 7. This CDR3 comprises 17 residues. Germline loops: CDR1 LGHNA, CDR2 YNFKEQ. CDR3 DNA: TGTGCCAGCAGCCAAGATGGCCCCAGCGGGAACCAAGAGACCCAGTACTTC. This encodes CASSQDGPSGNQETQYF.

The chain recombines TRBV28 with TRBJ2-3, with D maybe TRBD2 (7 bases). V was shortened by 8 bases and J by 1 base, with 16 bases between the two germline ends. This CDR3 region has 15 residues. The V gene's germline CDR1 is MDHEN and CDR2 SYDVKM. As DNA, the CDR3 is TGTGCCAGCGCCTTAGGGGGGGGAGGCACAGATACGCAGTATTTT. As protein: CASALGGGGTDTQYF.